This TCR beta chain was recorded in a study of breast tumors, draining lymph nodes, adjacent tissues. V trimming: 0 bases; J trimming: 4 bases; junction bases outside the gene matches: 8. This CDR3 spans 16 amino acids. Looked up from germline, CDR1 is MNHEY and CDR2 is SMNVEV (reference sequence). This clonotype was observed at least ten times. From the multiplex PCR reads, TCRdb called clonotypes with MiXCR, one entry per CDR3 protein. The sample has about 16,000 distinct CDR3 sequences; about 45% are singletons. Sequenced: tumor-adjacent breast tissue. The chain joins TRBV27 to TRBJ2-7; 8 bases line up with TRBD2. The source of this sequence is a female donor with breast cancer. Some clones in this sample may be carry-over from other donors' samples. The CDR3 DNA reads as TGTGCCAGCAGTTTATCCGGCAGCGGGGGCCTTTACGAGCAGTACTTC. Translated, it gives CASSLSGSGGLYEQYF.